The 27 T cell receptor beta chains reported below all come from one sample, sequenced in a study of cytomegalovirus exposure and HLA in healthy donors (dated by TCRdb to about 2017). The library came from the immunoSEQ multiplex PCR assay. For the multiplex PCR, a mixture combining 60 forward primers for TCR Vbeta segments and 13 reverse primers for TCR Jbeta segments was used. The source is immuneACCESS, and TCRdb retained only in-frame sequences with V and J called. Part of the clones is not carried over; for the studies checked, unresolved V genes explain less than half of this, and the remainder is unexplained. This sample holds about 190,000 clones; roughly 80% were observed only once. Roughly 1.5% of the sample is held by the ten biggest clonotypes. The sequencing input was PBMCs. The origin of the receptors is a woman in her late teens or twenties in good health and CMV-seronegative.

The rearrangement uses TRBV13 and TRBJ2-3; D call uncertain. The germline V and J ends were trimmed by 5 bases and 3 bases, with 12 bases remaining between them. This CDR3 contains 14 residues. Germline V CDR1 and CDR2: PRHDT, FYEKMQ (reference sequence). CDR3 DNA: TGTGCCAGCAGCCCCCCTTTGAGGACAGATACGCAGTATTTT. Protein sequence: CASSPPLRTDTQYF.

This chain links TRBV9 with TRBJ2-2; TRBD2 agrees at 7 bases. The CDR3 consists of 16 residues. Germline lookup yields CDR1 SGDLS and CDR2 YYNGEE. J gave up 1 base and V 4 bases, and 7 bases lay outside the gene matches. CDR3 nucleotide sequence: TGTGCCAGCAGCCCAAAGAAGCGGGGGAACACCGGGGAGCTGTTTTTT. Amino acid sequence: CASSPKKRGNTGELFF. The full variable domain, its missing parts supplied by reference TRBV9 and TRBJ2-2, is DSGVTQTPKHLITATGQRVTLRCSPRSGDLSVYWYQQSLDQGLQFLIQYYNGEERAKGNILERFSAQQFPDLHSELNLSSLELGDSALYFCASSPKKRGNTGELFFGEGSRLTVL.

A few counts support this clone. The chain joins TRBV5-8 to TRBJ1-1; D is unresolved. The CDR3 length is 13 residues. Between the trimmed V and J ends, which lost 4 bases and 3 bases, there was a span of 10 bases. CDR1 is SGHTS, CDR2 YDEGEE, per germline. The CDR3 here is CASSPSGYTEAFF. The CDR3 region has the DNA TGTGCCAGCAGCCCGTCGGGATACACTGAAGCTTTCTTT.

The chain recombines TRBV28 with TRBJ1-5; the D gene is possibly TRBD1 (6 bases). Trimming shortened V by 8 bases and J by 0 bases, and 23 bases separated the two germline ends. CDR1 and CDR2 from the germline V gene are MDHEN and SYDVKM. CDR3 length: 18 residues. This CDR3 is CASGAPINRANSNQPQHF. In nucleotides, the CDR3 is TGTGCCAGCGGGGCCCCGATAAACAGGGCCAATAGCAATCAGCCCCAGCATTTT. Using reference TRBV28 and TRBJ1-5 for the parts outside the CDR3, the full variable domain is DVKVTQSSRYLVKRTGEKVFLECVQDMDHENMFWYRQDPGLGLRLIYFSYDVKMKEKGDIPEGYSVSREKKERFSLILESASTNQTSMYLCASGAPINRANSNQPQHFGDGTRLSIL.

The chain is built from TRBV7-9 and TRBJ2-2; TRBD2 agrees at 12 bases. Per germline, CDR1 SEHNR and CDR2 FQNEAQ (reference sequence). V shed 4 bases, J shed 2 bases, and the junction held 5 bases outside the gene matches. This CDR3 is 17 amino acids long. The CDR3 DNA is TGTGCCAGCAGCTCACGACTAGCGGGAGCCAACACCGGGGAGCTGTTTTTT. This encodes CASSSRLAGANTGELFF.

V usage is TRBV5-4 and J usage is TRBJ1-2; tentative D call: TRBD1 (6 bases). The V gene's germline CDR1 is SGHNT and CDR2 YYREEE (reference sequence). V was cut by 0 bases and J by 2 bases, with 11 bases left in between. CDR3 size: 15 residues. The CDR3 DNA reads as TGTGCCAGCAGCTTGGATCAGGGGTTAAACTATGGCTACACCTTC. Protein product: CASSLDQGLNYGYTF.

The chain links TRBV28 to TRBJ1-1; D call uncertain. Germline values: CDR1 MDHEN, CDR2 SYDVKM. V was clipped by 0 bases and J by 7 bases, with 15 bases between them. The CDR3 is made up of 15 amino acids. DNA for the CDR3: TGTGCCAGCAGTTTATGGGGCAGCTTGGAACGTGAAGCTTTCTTT. It translates to CASSLWGSLEREAFF.

The chain has TRBV28 and TRBJ2-1; D might be TRBD2 (6 bases). This CDR3 region has 13 residues. Germline V gives CDR1 MDHEN, CDR2 SYDVKM. V was trimmed by 7 bases and J by 7 bases, leaving 14 bases between them. The CDR3 region has the DNA TGTGCCAGCATCCCCTGGGCGGGGAATGAGCAGTTCTTC. Translation gives CASIPWAGNEQFF. Full variable domain (rest looked up from reference TRBV28 and TRBJ2-1): DVKVTQSSRYLVKRTGEKVFLECVQDMDHENMFWYRQDPGLGLRLIYFSYDVKMKEKGDIPEGYSVSREKKERFSLILESASTNQTSMYLCASIPWAGNEQFFGPGTRLTVL.

CDR3 sequence (DNA): TGTGCCAGCAGTTACCCGACGGGACAGGGCTTTAATGAGCAGTTCTTC. Amino acid sequence: CASSYPTGQGFNEQFF. The chain links TRBV6-6 to TRBJ2-1; 9 bases are a match to TRBD1. CDR3 length equals 16 residues. From germline, CDR1 is MNHNY and CDR2 SVGAGI (reference sequence). The J segment lost 7 bases and the V segment lost 2 bases, leaving 9 bases of the junction unmatched.

This clone appeared a few times. The chain carries TRBV6-1 and TRBJ2-7; no reliable D call. The CDR3 consists of 13 residues. V was cut by 3 bases and J by 3 bases, with 9 bases left in between. CDR1 is MNHNS and CDR2 is SASEGT in the germline V gene. The CDR3 DNA sequence: TGTGCCAGCAGTGATTTTTGGGGCTACGAGCAGTACGTC. It specifies CASSDFWGYEQYV.

The genes are TRBV28 and TRBJ1-2; D may be TRBD1 (5 bases). The V and J ends lost 6 bases and 6 bases respectively, with 14 bases between them. Germline V gene lookup returns CDR1 MDHEN and CDR2 SYDVKM. The CDR3 spans 13 residues. As DNA, the CDR3 is TGTGCCAGCAGCCCCATAGGGGCTAATGGCTACACCTTC. This encodes CASSPIGANGYTF.

The chain employs TRBV7-8 and TRBJ2-7; weak D call: TRBD1 (6 bases). Trimming shortened V by 4 bases and J by 5 bases, and 15 bases separated the two germline ends. This CDR3 region has 14 residues. CDR1 and CDR2 (germline): SGHVS, FQNEAQ. In DNA form, the CDR3 reads TGTGCCAGCAGCTATATCCGGGACAAACACGAGCAGTACTTC. Translated, it gives CASSYIRDKHEQYF.

J is TRBJ2-3 and V is TRBV29-1; 7 bases match TRBD1. V dropped 7 bases and J dropped 0; count of bases not matched to a gene: 4. CDR1 and CDR2 (germline): SQVTM, ANQGSEA. The CDR3 extends over 13 amino acids. The CDR3 spells CSGGQVSTDTQYF. DNA for the CDR3: TGCAGCGGAGGACAGGTCAGCACAGATACGCAGTATTTT.

V and J are TRBV18 and TRBJ1-5, with 7 bases lining up with TRBD1. Germline trimming cut 2 bases from V and 2 bases from J; bases unmatched to any gene: 6. This CDR3 is 16 amino acids long. Germline-derived CDR1 and CDR2 are KGHSH and LQKENI. The CDR3 here is CASSPSGTDGNQPQHF. The CDR3, as DNA: TGTGCCAGCTCACCATCCGGGACAGACGGCAATCAGCCCCAGCATTTT.

The chain joins TRBV14 to TRBJ2-1, with D tentatively TRBD2 (5 bases). CDR3 length equals 20 residues. Per germline, CDR1 SGHDN and CDR2 FVKESK. V shed 0 bases and J shed 1 base, with 22 bases lying between them. CDR3 protein: CASSQDRYGGLRISYNEQFF. DNA for the CDR3: TGTGCCAGCAGCCAAGATAGGTATGGAGGTCTCAGGATATCCTACAATGAGCAGTTCTTC.

This rearrangement joins TRBV4-3 to TRBJ2-7; weak D call: TRBD1 (5 bases). Germline-derived CDR1 and CDR2 are LGHNA and YSLEER. CDR3 length: 14 residues. The V end lost 1 base, the J end lost 3 bases, and 10 bases lay between the germline ends. CDR3 amino acids: CASSQGGRDYEQYF. In DNA, the CDR3 is TGCGCCAGCAGCCAAGGCGGCAGGGACTACGAGCAGTACTTC.

V usage is TRBV19 and J usage is TRBJ2-1, with 7 nucleotides matching TRBD2. Germline assignment: CDR1 LNHDA and CDR2 SQIVND (reference sequence). The V and J ends lost 11 bases and 4 bases, in that order; junction bases with no gene match: 14. This CDR3 region has 15 residues. The CDR3 DNA sequence: TGTGCCTCCAAACGGAGCGGGAACTCATACAATGAGCAGTTCTTC. Amino acid sequence: CASKRSGNSYNEQFF.

The chain is built from TRBV14 and TRBJ1-2; 7 bases line up with TRBD1. Trimming at V came to 4 bases and at J to 7 bases, leaving 6 bases not matched to a gene. The germline gives CDR1 SGHDN, CDR2 FVKESK. This CDR3 has 13 residues. CDR3 sequence: CASSPRTGSGYTF. The CDR3 DNA is TGTGCCAGCAGCCCCCGGACAGGCTCTGGCTACACCTTC.

V is TRBV6-6 and J is TRBJ2-2, with 7 bases fitting TRBD1. Germline V gene data show CDR1 as MNHNY and CDR2 as SVGAGI (reference sequence). The junction had 1 base not matched to a gene; V was cut back by 4 bases and J by 5 bases. CDR3 size: 13 residues. The CDR3 nucleotides read TGTGCCAGCAGTTCGACAGGGACCGGGGAGCTGTTTTTT. Its protein product is CASSSTGTGELFF.

This chain joins TRBV4-1 and TRBJ1-2; D possibly corresponds to TRBD1 (5 bases). Germline assignment: CDR1 MGHRA and CDR2 YSYEKL. Trimming removed 1 base at V and 2 bases at J, with 14 bases between. The CDR3 consists of 16 residues. CDR3 protein: CASSQGGFGGNYGYTF. The CDR3 DNA reads as TGCGCCAGCAGCCAAGGCGGTTTCGGGGGGAACTATGGCTACACCTTC.

This sequence joins TRBV4-3 and TRBJ2-7; 8 bases fit TRBD2. J was trimmed by 2 bases and V by 3 bases; bases with no gene match: 6. Germline-derived CDR1 and CDR2 are LGHNA and YSLEER. The CDR3 spans 15 residues. The CDR3 spells CASSHEREGPYEQYF. For the CDR3, the DNA is TGCGCCAGCAGCCATGAACGGGAGGGCCCCTACGAGCAGTACTTC.

V gene TRBV19 combines with J gene TRBJ1-2; 7 bases align to TRBD1. The ends lost 3 bases at V and 5 bases at J; junction bases unmatched: 12. The CDR3 totals 16 residues. Germline assignment: CDR1 LNHDA and CDR2 SQIVND (reference sequence). In DNA, the CDR3 is TGTGCCAGTAGTATGCGACAAGGGGGCTTTGGATATGGCTACACCTTC. Protein: CASSMRQGGFGYGYTF. Variable domain in full (rest from reference TRBV19 and TRBJ1-2): DGGITQSPKYLFRKEGQNVTLSCEQNLNHDAMYWYRQDPGQGLRLIYYSQIVNDFQKGDIAEGYSVSREKKESFPLTVTSAQKNPTAFYLCASSMRQGGFGYGYTFGSGTRLTVV.

The chain joins TRBV13 to TRBJ2-5, with D possibly TRBD2 on 6 matching bases. Germline CDR1 is PRHDT and CDR2 is FYEKMQ (reference sequence). This CDR3 comprises 13 residues. The V end lost 5 bases, the J end lost 5 bases, and 12 bases lay between the germline ends. The CDR3 DNA reads TGTGCCAGCAGCCCGGGGGTTTGGGAGACCCAGTACTTC. It yields the protein CASSPGVWETQYF.

V and J are TRBV6-5 and TRBJ1-4; D perhaps matches TRBD1 (5 bases). V was clipped by 4 bases and J by 0 bases, with 12 bases between them. There are 16 residues in the CDR3. Looked up from germline, CDR1 is MNHEY and CDR2 is SVGAGI. The CDR3 reads CASSSQQQATNEKLFF. As DNA, the CDR3 is TGTGCCAGCAGTTCCCAGCAACAGGCAACTAATGAAAAACTGTTTTTT.

This rearrangement joins TRBV4-2 to TRBJ2-1, with D perhaps matching TRBD1 (5 bases). Looked up from germline, CDR1 is LGHNA and CDR2 is YNFKEQ. V was clipped by 0 bases and J by 4 bases, with 13 bases between them. The CDR3 extends over 16 amino acids. The CDR3 region has the DNA TGTGCCAGCAGCCAAGAAGGGGCTGCAACGTACAATGAGCAGTTCTTC. Translated, it gives CASSQEGAATYNEQFF.

A single count supports this clone. The V gene is TRBV5-4, the J gene TRBJ1-2; no clear D. The germline V gene has CDR1 SGHNT and CDR2 YYREEE (reference sequence). V lost 9 bases and J lost 3, with 12 bases in between. This CDR3 is built from 12 residues. CDR3 amino acids: CATGGYYYGYTF. CDR3 coding DNA: TGTGCCACCGGAGGGTACTACTATGGCTACACCTTC.

The chain combines TRBV19 with TRBJ1-5; D is unclear. V lost 4 bases to trimming and J lost 2 bases, with 9 bases between them. Germline V gives CDR1 LNHDA, CDR2 SQIVND (reference sequence). This CDR3 comprises 14 residues. The CDR3 DNA reads as TGTGCCAGTAGTAGTTCCGGGGGCAATCAGCCCCAGCATTTT. Translating gives CASSSSGGNQPQHF.